The rows below give T cell receptor beta chains drawn from one sample of a study of post-analysis software for immune sequencing data. TCRdb reprocessed the PCR reads via MiXCR and lists one record per CDR3 protein. Of 600,000 to 700,000 distinct CDR3 sequences in the sample, roughly three fifths are singletons; the top ten hold roughly 10%. Sequencing used blood. These receptors originate from a girl aged 2 to 9 with multiple sclerosis. CDR3s include the opening cysteine and the closing phenylalanine or tryptophan. A D gene is named only where the DNA matches it firmly. Size is stated for part of the rows, as once, few or many counts, or as a class when the clone is expanded.

TRBV7-2	TRBJ2-3	-	-	TGTGCCAGCAGTGGGACTACGCAGTATTTT	CASSGTTQYF
TRBV20-1	TRBJ2-1	TRBD2	-	TGCAGTGCTAGTGTGAGTCTAGCGGGAGCCAATGAGCAGTTCTTC	CSASVSLAGANEQFF
TRBV5-6	TRBJ1-2	TRBD1	-	TGTGCCAGCAGCATTTACCCAGGGGGCAACTATGGCTACACCTTC	CASSIYPGGNYGYTF
TRBV27	TRBJ1-2	TRBD1	-	TGTGCCAGCAGTTATATAGGGGGCGATGGCTACACCTTC	CASSYIGGDGYTF
TRBV2	TRBJ1-3	-	-	TGTGCCAGCCAAAATGACCGATACTCTGGAAACACCATATATTTT	CASQNDRYSGNTIYF
TRBV15	TRBJ2-1	-	-	TGTGCCACCAGCAGAGATCTGGTAGCTGAGCAGTTCTTC	CATSRDLVAEQFF
TRBV20-1	TRBJ2-5	TRBD2	-	TGCAGTGCCCCCCCGGGGGGGGCCCAAGAGACCCAGTACTTC	CSAPPGGAQETQYF
TRBV20-1	TRBJ1-2	-	-	TGCAGTGCTAGAGATGATGGAGGATATGGCTACACCTTC	CSARDDGGYGYTF
TRBV6-2/TRBV6-3	TRBJ2-7	-	-	TGTGCCAGCAGTCCCCTGGCAGTTTCATCCTTCGAGCAGTACTTC	CASSPLAVSSFEQYF
TRBV12-3/TRBV12-4	TRBJ2-2	-	once	TGTGCCAGCAGTCTGCCAGGACGGGCGAACACCGGGGAGTTGTTTTTT	CASSLPGRANTGELFF
TRBV29-1	TRBJ2-1	TRBD2	few	TGCAGCGTTGATGAGCGGGAGTACGACAATGAGCAGTTCTTC	CSVDEREYDNEQFF
TRBV27	TRBJ1-2	-	-	TGTGCCAGCAGTTTAAAGGGTCGAACTAACTATGGCTACACCTTC	CASSLKGRTNYGYTF
TRBV2	TRBJ1-5	-	-	TGTGCCAGCAGTGAACCTCCCCAGGGTTTATATAGCAATCAGCCCCAGCATTTT	CASSEPPQGLYSNQPQHF
TRBV20-1	TRBJ2-5	-	-	TGCAGTGCTATCTTCGGGGCCCGACAAGAGACCCAGTACTTC	CSAIFGARQETQYF
TRBV30	TRBJ1-1	-	-	TGTGCCTGGAGGGCGGGGGCTGAAGCTTTCTTT	CAWRAGAEAFF
TRBV7-2	TRBJ1-4	-	-	TGTGCCAGCAGCTTAATGGCGGGGGCTAATGAAAAACTGTTTTTT	CASSLMAGANEKLFF
TRBV4-2	TRBJ1-2	-	-	TGTGCCAGCAGCCAAGTCGGAGGGATGCGGGTCAACTATGGCTACACCTTC	CASSQVGGMRVNYGYTF
TRBV6-5	TRBJ1-2	TRBD1	-	TGTGCCAGCAGTTTAACCGGGACAGGGCCGAGGATTGGCTACACCTTC	CASSLTGTGPRIGYTF
TRBV7-2	TRBJ1-6	-	few	TGTGCCAGCAGCTCGGGCGGGGTTTCACCCCTCCACTTT	CASSSGGVSPLHF
TRBV4-3	TRBJ1-2	-	few	TGCGCCAGCAGCCAAGATAGGGGGGGTATATGGTCCTACACCTTC	CASSQDRGGIWSYTF
TRBV7-9	TRBJ1-1	-	-	TGTGCCAGCAGCTCCCCATGGGGGGAAGCTTTCTTT	CASSSPWGEAFF
TRBV6-5	TRBJ2-3	TRBD2	-	TGTGCCAGCAGTTACACTAGCGGAAGCACAGATACGCAGTATTTT	CASSYTSGSTDTQYF
TRBV7-9	TRBJ2-1	-	-	TGTGCCAGCAGCCCCGGGCAGCAGCCAAACTACAATGAGCAGTTCTTC	CASSPGQQPNYNEQFF
TRBV14	TRBJ2-7	-	-	TGTGCCAGCAGCAGGGACCAAGGCGAGCAGTACTTC	CASSRDQGEQYF
TRBV6-2/TRBV6-3	TRBJ2-6	-	once	TGTGCCAGCAGTGCATTCAGGGCTGGGGCCAACGTCCTGACTTTC	CASSAFRAGANVLTF
TRBV2	TRBJ2-5	-	-	TGTGCCAGCAGTGAAGCCCCTAGGGGGAAAGAGACCCAGTACTTC	CASSEAPRGKETQYF
TRBV27	TRBJ1-6	-	-	TGTGCCAGCAGGCGGACAGTCAGTTCCTATAATTCACCCCTCCACTTT	CASRRTVSSYNSPLHF
TRBV7-6	TRBJ2-3	TRBD1	-	TGTGCCAGCAGCTTAGCGATGGGACAGAGCACAGATACGCAGTATTTT	CASSLAMGQSTDTQYF
TRBV29-1	TRBJ2-7	-	few	TGCAGCGTTGAGTCACAGGCCTCCTACGAGCAGTACTTC	CSVESQASYEQYF
TRBV5-1	TRBJ1-5	-	few	TGCGCCAGCAGCCCTCGAGGCGGGGTTGGTCAGCCCCAGCATTTT	CASSPRGGVGQPQHF
TRBV5-1	TRBJ2-1	TRBD2	-	TGCGCCAGCAGCTTGGGGGGTAGCGGGTTTTACAATGAGCAGTTCTTC	CASSLGGSGFYNEQFF
TRBV6-6	TRBJ2-5	TRBD2	-	TGTGCCAGCAGTTACGGCGGGGGTAAAGAGACCCAGTACTTC	CASSYGGGKETQYF
TRBV5-1	TRBJ2-1	-	once	TGCGCCAGCAGCTATACCCGCAATGAGCAGTTCTTC	CASSYTRNEQFF
TRBV4-1	TRBJ2-3	-	-	TGCGCCAGCAGCCCCCCGATGGGTACGCAGTATTTT	CASSPPMGTQYF
TRBV3-1	TRBJ2-5	TRBD1	-	TGTGCCAGCAGCCATGGGACAGGGGAGGCAGAGACCCAGGACTTC	CASSHGTGEAETQDF